The 32 T cell receptor beta chains below all came from one sample that was sequenced in a study of cytomegalovirus exposure and HLA in healthy donors (dated by TCRdb to about 2017). The method behind the library was the immunoSEQ multiplex PCR assay. Drawn from immuneACCESS, this table holds only the in-frame rearrangements with V and J called that TCRdb kept. Clones are partly lost; checked studies trace under half to an unresolved V gene and leave the rest unexplained. The sample table records under 150,000 clones; about 90% of these occur just once. Around 1.9% of the sample rests with the top ten. Sequences were obtained from PBMCs. These receptors all come from a woman aged 18-29 years in good health and CMV-seronegative.

This chain uses TRBV19 with TRBJ1-1; a weak D match, TRBD1 (6 bases). Trimming removed 3 bases from V and 6 bases from J, with 20 bases in between. From germline, CDR1 is LNHDA and CDR2 SQIVND (reference sequence). CDR3 length: 16 amino acids. The CDR3 loop reads CASSIGRGASTAEAFF. The CDR3, as DNA: TGTGCCAGTAGTATCGGGAGGGGGGCCTCTACCGCTGAAGCTTTCTTT. Together with reference TRBV19 and TRBJ1-1, the CDR3 gives the full variable domain: DGGITQSPKYLFRKEGQNVTLSCEQNLNHDAMYWYRQDPGQGLRLIYYSQIVNDFQKGDIAEGYSVSREKKESFPLTVTSAQKNPTAFYLCASSIGRGASTAEAFFGQGTRLTVV.

The CDR3 region is CASSWANMNNQPQHF. CDR3 DNA: TGCGCCAGCAGTTGGGCGAATATGAACAATCAGCCCCAGCATTTT. The chain uses TRBV23-1 and TRBJ1-5, with D uncertain. TRBV23-1 is noted as an ORF with a role that remains uncertain. Trimming stripped 5 bases from V and 3 bases from J, with 14 bases between. CDR3 length: 15 residues.

The chain employs TRBV5-6 and TRBJ2-3; 7 nucleotides line up with TRBD2. The germline CDR1 and CDR2 sequences are SGHDT and YYEEEE. The CDR3 covers 15 residues. With 4 bases clipped from V and 0 bases from J, the junction kept 5 bases outside the gene matches. In nucleotides, the CDR3 is TGTGCCAGCAGCCCCGGACTAGTCAGCACAGATACGCAGTATTTT. It translates to CASSPGLVSTDTQYF.

The chain combines TRBV5-1 with TRBJ1-3; maybe TRBD1 (5 bases). Germline CDR1 SGHRS, CDR2 YFSETQ. Trimming stripped 2 bases from V and 0 bases from J, with 9 bases between. The length of the CDR3 is 15 residues. The CDR3 reads CASSFTGNSGNTIYF. CDR3 sequence (DNA): TGCGCCAGCAGCTTCACAGGAAACTCTGGAAACACCATATATTTT.

The chain links TRBV18 to TRBJ1-2, with D possibly TRBD1 on 5 matching bases. Per the germline V gene, CDR1 is KGHSH and CDR2 is LQKENI. This CDR3 has 16 amino acids. The V end was cut by 3 bases, the J end by 0 bases, with 14 bases between. CDR3 residues: CASSPALRGANYGYTF. CDR3 nucleotide sequence: TGTGCCAGCTCACCTGCTCTCCGGGGGGCTAACTATGGCTACACCTTC.

The gene calls are TRBV5-1 and TRBJ2-1; possibly TRBD1 for D (5 bases). The V end was cut by 5 bases, the J end by 6 bases, with 9 bases between. CDR3 length: 12 residues. Germline lookup yields CDR1 SGHRS and CDR2 YFSETQ. CDR3 sequence reads: CASRGRSNEQFF. CDR3 bases: TGCGCCAGCAGGGGGCGTTCCAATGAGCAGTTCTTC.

The rearrangement uses TRBV13 and TRBJ2-1, with D possibly being TRBD2 (5 bases). The CDR3 sequence is 16 residues long. V lost 2 bases and J lost 0, with 11 bases in between. Germline CDR1 reads PRHDT; CDR2 reads FYEKMQ (reference sequence). This chain's CDR3 is CASSLLTGVSYNEQFF. CDR3 DNA sequence: TGTGCCAGCAGCTTATTGACCGGGGTCTCCTACAATGAGCAGTTCTTC.

CDR3 residues: CASSYRRGTEAFF. Here the CDR3 DNA reads TGTGCCAGCAGTTATCGAAGGGGCACTGAAGCTTTCTTT. V usage is TRBV6-5 and J usage is TRBJ1-1, with D maybe TRBD1 (5 bases). V lost 3 bases and J lost 4, with 9 bases in between. Germline CDR1 MNHEY, CDR2 SVGAGI. The CDR3 has 13 residues.

V and J are TRBV6-1 and TRBJ2-5, with D hard to call. In germline, CDR1 is MNHNS, CDR2 SASEGT. The CDR3 has 13 residues. The V end was cut by 5 bases, the J end by 5 bases, with 12 bases between. CDR3 protein: CASSIRSRETQYF. The CDR3 nucleotides read TGTGCCAGCAGTATCCGTTCACGGGAGACCCAGTACTTC.

The rearrangement uses TRBV2 and TRBJ2-5; TRBD1 agrees at 9 bases. Germline CDR1 and CDR2: SNHLY and FYNNEI. The V gene end was trimmed by 2 bases and the J gene end by 2 bases; junction bases not matched to a gene: 9. The CDR3 is 17 amino acids. The CDR3 region is CASSEFWDREVQETQYF. CDR3 coding DNA: TGTGCCAGCAGTGAATTCTGGGACAGGGAGGTACAAGAGACCCAGTACTTC.

This clone was picked up one time. In nucleotides, the CDR3 is TGTGCCAGCAGCGTAGCGGGGACAGGGGTTCGGACCGGGGAGCTGTTTTTT. It is translated as CASSVAGTGVRTGELFF. The chain is built from TRBV9 and TRBJ2-2, with 10 positions matching TRBD1. This CDR3 region has 17 residues. V trimming: 0 bases; J trimming: 5 bases; junction bases outside the gene matches: 7. CDR1 and CDR2 (germline): SGDLS, YYNGEE.

This CDR3 reads CASSTGGVEQYF. CDR3 bases: TGTGCCAGCAGCACGGGGGGGGTCGAGCAGTACTTC. This chain links TRBV7-9 with TRBJ2-7; 8 bases map to TRBD2. Trimming at V came to 5 bases and at J to 6 bases, leaving 3 bases not matched to a gene. The CDR3 is made up of 12 amino acids. The germline V gene encodes CDR1 SEHNR and CDR2 FQNEAQ (reference sequence).

This sequence joins TRBV10-3 and TRBJ2-1, with a tentative D call TRBD1 (6 bases). Germline assignment: CDR1 ENHRY and CDR2 SYGVKD. This CDR3 spans 19 amino acids. Trimming pared 0 bases from V and 6 bases from J, leaving 24 bases between. CDR3 sequence (DNA): TGTGCCATCAGTGAGTCGCCCCTCGCGACAGGCGTAGTCGGCAATGAGCAGTTCTTC. Residues: CAISESPLATGVVGNEQFF.

V gene TRBV4-3 combines with J gene TRBJ2-3; D is uncertain. This CDR3 has 15 amino acids. V was clipped by 0 bases and J by 0 bases, with 7 bases between them. CDR1 LGHNA and CDR2 YSLEER come from the germline V gene. The CDR3 is CASSQDELSTDTQYF. For the CDR3, the DNA is TGCGCCAGCAGCCAAGATGAGCTCAGCACAGATACGCAGTATTTT.

This rearrangement joins TRBV29-1 to TRBJ1-4; D may be TRBD1 (5 bases). Trimming stripped 5 bases from V and 2 bases from J, with 12 bases between. CDR1 SQVTM and CDR2 ANQGSEA come from the germline V gene. The CDR3 length is 14 residues. CDR3 loop: CSVRGGDTNEKLFF. CDR3 in DNA: TGCAGCGTTAGGGGCGGGGACACTAATGAAAAACTGTTTTTT. Full variable domain (missing parts from reference TRBV29-1 and TRBJ1-4): SAVISQKPSRDICQRGTSLTIQCQVDSQVTMMFWYRQQPGQSLTLIATANQGSEATYESGFVIDKFPISRPNLTFSTLTVSNMSPEDSSIYLCSVRGGDTNEKLFFGSGTQLSVL.

The chain links TRBV6-1 to TRBJ1-5; no clear D. With 4 bases removed from V and 4 bases from J, the gap between germline ends came to 5 bases. The CDR3 contains 12 residues. Germline V lookup: CDR1 MNHNS, CDR2 SASEGT. The CDR3 loop is CASSGENQPQHF. The CDR3 DNA reads TGTGCCAGCAGTGGAGAAAATCAGCCCCAGCATTTT.

The genes are TRBV19 and TRBJ1-2; D is unresolved. There are 16 residues in the CDR3. CDR1 is LNHDA and CDR2 is SQIVND in the germline V gene (reference sequence). The ends were cut back, 1 base at V and 0 bases at J, with 12 bases in the middle. CDR3 sequence reads: CASSIAVKAANYGYTF. In DNA form, the CDR3 reads TGTGCCAGTAGTATAGCGGTGAAGGCGGCTAACTATGGCTACACCTTC.

J is TRBJ2-7 and V is TRBV7-2; TRBD2 is a possible D gene (6 bases). This CDR3 is 14 amino acids long. Trimming cost V 3 bases and J 5 bases, with 14 bases left between them. CDR1 is SGHTA and CDR2 is FQGNSA in the germline V gene. CDR3 amino acids: CASSFSGRINEQYF. CDR3 in DNA: TGTGCCAGCAGCTTCTCCGGGAGAATAAACGAGCAGTACTTC.

The chain combines TRBV18 with TRBJ1-2, with a weak D call TRBD1 (5 bases). There are 12 residues in the CDR3. The V and J ends lost 1 base and 8 bases respectively, with 8 bases between them. CDR1 is KGHSH, CDR2 LQKENI, per germline. CDR3 nucleotides: TGTGCCAGCTCACCACGGGGGGAAGGCTACACCTTC. Translated: CASSPRGEGYTF.

This clone was found a few times. The chain employs TRBV2 and TRBJ1-2; 8 bases are a match to TRBD1. Germline lookup yields CDR1 SNHLY and CDR2 FYNNEI. The trim removed 3 bases at V and 6 bases at J, leaving 6 bases unmatched. The CDR3 length is 14 residues. CDR3 sequence (DNA): TGTGCCAGCAGTGAGTCCTGGACAGGGAATGGCTACACCTTC. As protein: CASSESWTGNGYTF. Combining the CDR3 with reference TRBV2 and TRBJ1-2 gives the whole variable domain EPEVTQTPSHQVTQMGQEVILRCVPISNHLYFYWYRQILGQKVEFLVSFYNNEISEKSEIFDDQFSVERPDGSNFTLKIRSTKLEDSAMYFCASSESWTGNGYTFGSGTRLTVV.

The CDR3 here is CASSQGLAGVAKNIQYF. The DNA of the CDR3 is TGTGCCAGCAGCCAAGGGCTAGCGGGGGTAGCCAAAAACATTCAGTACTTC. This chain uses TRBV4-2 with TRBJ2-4; 10 bases are shared with TRBD2. Trimming cost V 1 base and J 0 bases; bases outside gene matches: 3. Germline values: CDR1 LGHNA, CDR2 YNFKEQ. The CDR3 spans 17 residues.

The chain is built from TRBV9 and TRBJ2-2, with a tentative D call TRBD2 (6 bases). The germline gives CDR1 SGDLS, CDR2 YYNGEE. Trimming stripped 0 bases from V and 2 bases from J, with 11 bases between. This CDR3 has 16 residues. This CDR3 reads CASSVVAGHNTGELFF. The CDR3 bases are TGTGCCAGCAGCGTAGTTGCGGGGCATAACACCGGGGAGCTGTTTTTT.

V is TRBV9 and J is TRBJ2-2; 12 bases are shared with TRBD1. Trimming took 4 bases from V and 0 from J; bases not matched to a gene: 7. CDR1 is SGDLS, CDR2 YYNGEE, per germline. The CDR3 runs 18 residues. The CDR3 spells CASSNRDRGLSNTGELFF. The CDR3 DNA sequence: TGTGCCAGCAGCAACCGGGACAGGGGGCTGTCGAACACCGGGGAGCTGTTTTTT.

This chain joins TRBV30 and TRBJ2-3; 7 positions match TRBD1. The J segment lost 0 bases and the V segment lost 3 bases, leaving 3 bases of the junction unmatched. The CDR3 sequence is 14 residues long. CDR1 and CDR2 from the germline V gene are GTSNPN and SVGIG (reference sequence). The CDR3 spells CAWRTTGSTDTQYF. As DNA, the CDR3 is TGTGCCTGGAGGACGACAGGGAGCACAGATACGCAGTATTTT.

The rearrangement joins TRBV21-1 to TRBJ2-1; the DNA was not compared with TRBD2, the D call given in the table. TRBV21-1 is recorded as a pseudogene. CDR3 size: 17 residues. The CDR3 DNA sequence: TGTGCCAGCAGCACGATCTCCCTAGCGGTCTCCTACAATGAGCAGTTCTTC. It translates to CASSTISLAVSYNEQFF.

The chain is built from TRBV13 and TRBJ2-3, with 7 bases fitting TRBD2. The V gene's germline CDR1 is PRHDT and CDR2 FYEKMQ (reference sequence). Losses at the gene ends were 5 bases for V and 1 base for J; bases not matched to a gene: 15. The CDR3 runs 18 residues. CDR3 loop: CASSLYLSSGTRTDTQYF. DNA of the CDR3: TGTGCCAGCAGCCTCTACCTTTCCAGCGGGACCCGCACAGATACGCAGTATTTT.

V and J are TRBV11-3 and TRBJ2-3; a possible D gene is TRBD1 (5 bases). CDR3 length: 13 residues. The ends were cut back, 1 base at V and 5 bases at J, with 7 bases in the middle. Germline lookup yields CDR1 SGHNT and CDR2 YENEEA. CDR3 loop: CASSLGQGDTQYF. CDR3 DNA: TGTGCCAGCAGCTTAGGTCAGGGAGATACGCAGTATTTT.

The CDR3 nucleotides are TGCAGCGCATCAATGACATCTAATACGCAGTATTTT. It codes for CSASMTSNTQYF. This chain connects TRBV29-1 to TRBJ2-3; D is unresolved. The V end was cut by 7 bases, the J end by 7 bases, with 15 bases between. The CDR3 is made up of 12 amino acids. CDR1 is SQVTM, CDR2 ANQGSEA, per germline.

V and J are TRBV9 and TRBJ1-3, with D perhaps TRBD1 (5 bases). Germline values: CDR1 SGDLS, CDR2 YYNGEE. V dropped 4 bases and J dropped 0 bases, with 11 bases sitting between them. This CDR3 has 15 residues. CDR3 coding DNA: TGTGCCAGCAGCACCGGGGGGGGCTCTGGAAACACCATATATTTT. As protein: CASSTGGGSGNTIYF.

The gene calls are TRBV4-1 and TRBJ1-2; perhaps TRBD1 as D (6 bases). The CDR3 extends over 13 amino acids. Trimming removed 0 bases at V and 13 bases at J, with 15 bases between. The germline gives CDR1 MGHRA, CDR2 YSYEKL. The CDR3 loop reads CASSQDRDMGGTF. As DNA, the CDR3 is TGCGCCAGCAGCCAAGATAGGGACATGGGCGGCACCTTC.

The chain joins TRBV5-4 to TRBJ2-7; 12 positions agree with TRBD2. The length of the CDR3 is 15 residues. CDR1 and CDR2 (germline): SGHNT, YYREEE (reference sequence). The J segment lost 4 bases and the V segment lost 0 bases, leaving 2 bases of the junction unmatched. DNA of the CDR3: TGTGCCAGCAGCTTGGCCGGGACTAGCGGGTACGAGCAGTACTTC. This sequence encodes CASSLAGTSGYEQYF.

This clone was counted a few times. The chain has TRBV5-1 and TRBJ1-2; a possible D gene is TRBD1 (5 bases). The CDR3 length is 15 residues. With 0 bases removed from V and 5 bases from J, the gap between germline ends came to 14 bases. Germline V lookup: CDR1 SGHRS, CDR2 YFSETQ. The CDR3 DNA follows: TGCGCCAGCAGCTTGGATTGGGGGGGTAGTTATGGCTACACCTTC. Its protein product is CASSLDWGGSYGYTF. Supplemented by reference TRBV5-1 and TRBJ1-2, the full variable domain reads KAGVTQTPRYLIKTRGQQVTLSCSPISGHRSVSWYQQTPGQGLQFLFEYFSETQRNKGNFPGRFSGRQFSNSRSEMNVSTLELGDSALYLCASSLDWGGSYGYTFGSGTRLTVV.